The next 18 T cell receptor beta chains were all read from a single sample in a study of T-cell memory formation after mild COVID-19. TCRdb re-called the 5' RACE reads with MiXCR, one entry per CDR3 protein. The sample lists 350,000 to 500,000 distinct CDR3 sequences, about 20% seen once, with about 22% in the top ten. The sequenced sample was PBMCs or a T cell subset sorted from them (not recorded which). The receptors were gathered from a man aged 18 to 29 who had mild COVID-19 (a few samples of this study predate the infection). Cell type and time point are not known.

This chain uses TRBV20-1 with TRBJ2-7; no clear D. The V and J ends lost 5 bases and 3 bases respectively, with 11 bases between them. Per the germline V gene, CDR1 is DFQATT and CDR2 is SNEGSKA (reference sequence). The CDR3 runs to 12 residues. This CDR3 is CSAAPQFYEQYV. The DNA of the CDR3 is TGCAGTGCTGCCCCCCAGTTCTACGAGCAGTACGTC.

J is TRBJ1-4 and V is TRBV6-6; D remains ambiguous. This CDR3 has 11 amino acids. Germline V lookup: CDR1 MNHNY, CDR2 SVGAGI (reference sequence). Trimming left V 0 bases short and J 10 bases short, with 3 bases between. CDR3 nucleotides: TGTGCCAGCAGTTACTCGGCAAAACTGTTTTTT. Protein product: CASSYSAKLFF.

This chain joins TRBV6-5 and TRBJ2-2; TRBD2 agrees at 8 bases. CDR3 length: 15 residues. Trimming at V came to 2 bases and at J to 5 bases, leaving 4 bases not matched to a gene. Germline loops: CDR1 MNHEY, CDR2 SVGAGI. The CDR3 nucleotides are TGTGCCAGCAGTTACCCCGGGGGGGGGACCGGGGAGCTGTTTTTT. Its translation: CASSYPGGGTGELFF.

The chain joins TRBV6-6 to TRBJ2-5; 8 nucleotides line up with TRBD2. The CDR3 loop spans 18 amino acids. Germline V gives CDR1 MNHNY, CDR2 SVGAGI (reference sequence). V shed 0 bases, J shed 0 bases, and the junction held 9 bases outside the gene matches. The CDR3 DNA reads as TGTGCCAGCAGTTACTCACAAGAAGGTAGCGGGAACCAAGAGACCCAGTACTTC. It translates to CASSYSQEGSGNQETQYF.

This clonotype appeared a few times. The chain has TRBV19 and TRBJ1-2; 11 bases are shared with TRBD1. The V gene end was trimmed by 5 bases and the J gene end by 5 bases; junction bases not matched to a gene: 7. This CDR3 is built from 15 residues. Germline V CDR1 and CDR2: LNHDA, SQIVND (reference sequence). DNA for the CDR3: TGTGCCAGTAGTCCATGGACAGGGGGCAATTATGGCTACACCTTC. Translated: CASSPWTGGNYGYTF.

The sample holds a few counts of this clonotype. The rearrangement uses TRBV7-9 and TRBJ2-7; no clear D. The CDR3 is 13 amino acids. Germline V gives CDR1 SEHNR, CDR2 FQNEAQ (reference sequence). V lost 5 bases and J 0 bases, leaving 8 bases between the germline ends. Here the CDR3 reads CASSLQSSYEQYV. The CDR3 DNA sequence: TGTGCCAGCAGCCTACAGAGCTCCTACGAGCAGTACGTC.

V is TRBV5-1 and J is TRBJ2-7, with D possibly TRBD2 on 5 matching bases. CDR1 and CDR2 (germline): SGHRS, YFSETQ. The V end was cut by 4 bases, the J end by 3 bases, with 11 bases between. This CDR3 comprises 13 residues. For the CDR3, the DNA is TGCGCCAGCAGCGGAACAGCGGACTACGAGCAGTACTTC. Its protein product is CASSGTADYEQYF.

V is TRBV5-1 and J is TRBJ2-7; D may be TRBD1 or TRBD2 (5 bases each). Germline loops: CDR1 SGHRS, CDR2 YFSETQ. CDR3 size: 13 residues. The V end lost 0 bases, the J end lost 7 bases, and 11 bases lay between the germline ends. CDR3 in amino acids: CASSLGGYGEQYV. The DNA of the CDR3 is TGCGCCAGCAGCTTGGGGGGGTATGGAGAGCAGTACGTC.

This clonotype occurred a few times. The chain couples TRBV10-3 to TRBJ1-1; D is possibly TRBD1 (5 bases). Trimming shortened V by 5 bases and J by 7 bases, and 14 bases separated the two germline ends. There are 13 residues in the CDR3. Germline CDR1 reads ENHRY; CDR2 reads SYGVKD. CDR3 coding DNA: TGTGCCATCAGTCGGGAGGGGCGTGATGAAGCTTTCTTT. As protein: CAISREGRDEAFF.

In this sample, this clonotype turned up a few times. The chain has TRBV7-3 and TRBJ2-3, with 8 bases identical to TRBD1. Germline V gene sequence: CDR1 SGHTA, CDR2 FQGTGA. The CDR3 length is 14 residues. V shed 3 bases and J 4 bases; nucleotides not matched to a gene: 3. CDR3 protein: CASSLQGAADTQYF. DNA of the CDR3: TGTGCCAGCAGCTTGCAGGGGGCCGCAGATACGCAGTATTTT.

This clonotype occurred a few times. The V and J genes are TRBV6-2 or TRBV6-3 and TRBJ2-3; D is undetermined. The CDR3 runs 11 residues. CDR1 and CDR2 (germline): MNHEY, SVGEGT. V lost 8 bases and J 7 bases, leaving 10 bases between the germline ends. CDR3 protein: CASLEGYTQYF. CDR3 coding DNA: TGTGCCAGCCTAGAAGGATATACGCAGTATTTT.

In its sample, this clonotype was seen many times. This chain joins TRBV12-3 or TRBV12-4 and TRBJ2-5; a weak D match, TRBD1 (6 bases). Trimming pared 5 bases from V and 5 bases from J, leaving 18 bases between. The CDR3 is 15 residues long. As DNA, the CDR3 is TGTGCCAGCAGTGCCAACCAGGGGTCCGGGGAGACCCAGTACTTC. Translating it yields CASSANQGSGETQYF.

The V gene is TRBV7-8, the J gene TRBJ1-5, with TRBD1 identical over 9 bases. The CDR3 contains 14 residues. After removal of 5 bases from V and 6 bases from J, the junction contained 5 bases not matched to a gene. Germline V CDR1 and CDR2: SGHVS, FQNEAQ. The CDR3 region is CASSGTGFRQPQHF. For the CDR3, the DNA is TGTGCCAGCAGCGGGACAGGGTTCCGTCAGCCCCAGCATTTT.

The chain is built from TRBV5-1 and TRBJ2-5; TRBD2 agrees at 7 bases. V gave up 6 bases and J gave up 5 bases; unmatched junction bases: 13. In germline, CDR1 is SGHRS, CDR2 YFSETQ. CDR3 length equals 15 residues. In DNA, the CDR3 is TGCGCCAGCAACCCTAGCGGCAGGGCGTATGAGACCCAGTACTTC. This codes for CASNPSGRAYETQYF.

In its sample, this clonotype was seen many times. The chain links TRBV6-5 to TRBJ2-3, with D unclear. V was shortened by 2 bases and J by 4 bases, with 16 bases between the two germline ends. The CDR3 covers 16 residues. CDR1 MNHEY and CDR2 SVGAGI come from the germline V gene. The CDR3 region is CASSYRSGLGPDTQYF. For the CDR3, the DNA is TGTGCCAGCAGTTACCGGTCAGGCCTCGGCCCAGATACGCAGTATTTT.

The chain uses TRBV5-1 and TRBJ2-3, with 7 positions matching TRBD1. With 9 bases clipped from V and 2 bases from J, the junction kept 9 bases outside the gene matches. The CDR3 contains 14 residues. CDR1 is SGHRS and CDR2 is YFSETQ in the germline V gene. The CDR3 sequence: CATNPGQPTDTQYF. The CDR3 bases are TGCGCCACCAACCCGGGACAGCCCACAGATACGCAGTATTTT.

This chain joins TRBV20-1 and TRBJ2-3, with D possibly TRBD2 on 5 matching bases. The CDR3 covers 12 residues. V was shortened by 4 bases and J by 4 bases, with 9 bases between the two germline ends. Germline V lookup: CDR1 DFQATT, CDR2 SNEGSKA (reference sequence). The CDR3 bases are TGCAGTGCTACGGTGGAGGCAGATACGCAGTATTTT. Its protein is CSATVEADTQYF.

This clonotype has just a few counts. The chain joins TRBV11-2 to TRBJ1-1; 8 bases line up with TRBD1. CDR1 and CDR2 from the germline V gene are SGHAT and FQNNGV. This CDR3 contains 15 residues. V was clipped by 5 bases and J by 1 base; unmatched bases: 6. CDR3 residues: CASSPQGAANTEAFF. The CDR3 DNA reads TGTGCCAGCAGCCCCCAGGGGGCGGCGAACACTGAAGCTTTCTTT.